This T cell receptor beta chain was sequenced in a study of shared clonotypes between healthy human individuals. Study observations and caveats: Compared with memory subsets, naive subsets generally had larger estimated richness. Only blood was sampled; tissue repertoires likely differ.

V lost 5 bases to trimming and J lost 4 bases; unmatched junction nucleotides: 8. Germline values: CDR1 SGHTA, CDR2 FQGNSA. The CDR3 has 16 amino acids. At a deep level, the assay was run. Using immunoSEQ multiplex PCR, the repertoire was profiled, and TCRdb retains in-frame clones only, with some absent. The sample shows about 1,800,000 clones, roughly 95% of them seen only once. Terminally differentiated effector memory CD45RA+ cells were excluded from the naive CD8 cells, which were CD45RO-negative and positively selected for CCR7. Points on this clone: Its specificity is not known.

This chain joins TRBV7-2 and TRBJ2-7; 13 positions agree with TRBD2. Input material: naive CD8+ T cells sorted from blood. This sequence originates from a man aged 18 to 29 in good health. CDR3 nucleotide sequence: TGTGCCAGCAGCCCCCGGACTAGCGGGAGTAGGTACGAGCAGTACTTC. This codes for CASSPRTSGSRYEQYF. Full variable domain (rest looked up from reference TRBV7-2 and TRBJ2-7): GAGVSQSPSNKVTEKGKDVELRCDPISGHTALYWYRQSLGQGLEFLIYFQGNSAPDKSGLPSDRFSAERTGGSVSTLTIQRTQQEDSAVYLCASSPRTSGSRYEQYFGPGTRLTVT.